This TCR delta chain was retrieved from a study of gamma-delta chains in newborns, infants, children. Overall study: Microbial exposure reportedly drives polyclonal innate γδ T cell expansion after birth.

Germline V gene lookup returns CDR1 GEAIGNYY and CDR2 EKD. The CDR3 contains 16 residues. TCRdb re-called the reads using CATT. The data contain 3,000 to 4,000 delta-chain clones, 0.64% of them seen just once; the ten biggest clones take up around 14%. In its sample, this clone was seen a few times. The protein held in TCRdb is that of a much larger clone and does not match this DNA's translation at residue 12, likely because of a read error; the protein shown is translated from the DNA. The chain combines TRDV2 with TRDJ2; 10 bases agree with TRDD3. Sequencing was performed on blood. The sequence derives from a child who was a newborn, infant or young child, either healthy, febrile or measles-vaccinated (not recorded which). CDR3 bases: TGTGCCTGTGACACCCTGGGGGATATTTTGACAACACAACTCTTCTTT. Translating it yields CACDTLGDILTTQLFF.